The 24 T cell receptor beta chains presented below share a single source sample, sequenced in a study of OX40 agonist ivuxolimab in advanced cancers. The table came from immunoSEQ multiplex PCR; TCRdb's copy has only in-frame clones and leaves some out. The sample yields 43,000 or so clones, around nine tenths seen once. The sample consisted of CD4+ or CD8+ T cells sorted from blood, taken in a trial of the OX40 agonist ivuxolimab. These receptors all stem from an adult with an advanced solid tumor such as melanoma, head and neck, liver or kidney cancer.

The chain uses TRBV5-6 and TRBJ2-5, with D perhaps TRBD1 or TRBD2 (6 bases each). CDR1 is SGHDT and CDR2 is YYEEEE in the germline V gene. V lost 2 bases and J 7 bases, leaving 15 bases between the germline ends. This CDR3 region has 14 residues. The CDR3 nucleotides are TGTGCCAGCAGCTTAGGAGGGGGTGCTGGGACCCAGTACTTC. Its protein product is CASSLGGGAGTQYF.

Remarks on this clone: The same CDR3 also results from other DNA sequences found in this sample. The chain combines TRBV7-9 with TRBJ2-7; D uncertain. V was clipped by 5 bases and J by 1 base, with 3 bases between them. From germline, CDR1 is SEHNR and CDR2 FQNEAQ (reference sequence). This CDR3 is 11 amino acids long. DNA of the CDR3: TGTGCCAGCAGCCCTTCCTACGAGCAGTACTTC. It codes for CASSPSYEQYF.

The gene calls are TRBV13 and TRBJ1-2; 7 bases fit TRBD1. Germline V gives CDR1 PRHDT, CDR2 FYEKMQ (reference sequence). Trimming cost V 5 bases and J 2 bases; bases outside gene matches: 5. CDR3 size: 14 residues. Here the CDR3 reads CASSLGQPNYGYTF. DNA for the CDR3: TGTGCCAGCAGCCTGGGACAGCCGAACTATGGCTACACCTTC.

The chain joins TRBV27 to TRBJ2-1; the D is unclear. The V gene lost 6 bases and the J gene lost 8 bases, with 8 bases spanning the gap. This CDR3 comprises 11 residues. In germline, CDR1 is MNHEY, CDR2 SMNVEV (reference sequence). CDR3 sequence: CASSPGYEQFF. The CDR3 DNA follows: TGTGCCAGCAGCCCCGGTTATGAGCAGTTCTTC.

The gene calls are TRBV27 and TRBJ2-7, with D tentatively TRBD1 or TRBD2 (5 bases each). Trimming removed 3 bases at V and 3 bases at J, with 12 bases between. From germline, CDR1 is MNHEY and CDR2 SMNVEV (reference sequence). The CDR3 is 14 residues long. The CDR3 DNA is TGTGCCAGCAGTTTTGGGGACGGGAACTACGAGCAGTACTTC. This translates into CASSFGDGNYEQYF.

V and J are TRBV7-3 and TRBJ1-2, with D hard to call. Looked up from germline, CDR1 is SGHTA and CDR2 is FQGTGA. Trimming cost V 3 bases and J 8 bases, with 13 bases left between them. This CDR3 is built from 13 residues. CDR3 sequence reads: CASSFSTREGYTF. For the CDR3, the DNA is TGTGCCAGCAGCTTCTCGACACGGGAGGGCTACACCTTC. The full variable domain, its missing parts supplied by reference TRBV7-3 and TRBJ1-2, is GAGVSQTPSNKVTEKGKYVELRCDPISGHTALYWYRQSLGQGPEFLIYFQGTGAADDSGLPNDRFFAVRPEGSVSTLKIQRTERGDSAVYLCASSFSTREGYTFGSGTRLTVV.

The CDR3 sequence: CASSSDRVRFF. CDR3 nucleotide sequence: TGTGCCAGCAGTTCGGACAGGGTTCGGTTCTTC. The chain combines TRBV27 with TRBJ2-1; 8 bases align to TRBD1. Trimming at V came to 4 bases and at J to 15 bases, leaving 5 bases not matched to a gene. The germline V gene has CDR1 MNHEY and CDR2 SMNVEV (reference sequence). The CDR3 runs to 11 residues.

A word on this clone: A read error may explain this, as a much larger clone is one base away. CDR3 DNA sequence: TGTGCCAGCAGCTTGGGGACGGGATCGAGCTCTGGGGCCAACGTCCTGATTTTC. This encodes CASSLGTGSSSGANVLIF. V is TRBV5-4 and J is TRBJ2-6, with D perhaps matching TRBD1 or TRBD2 (5 bases each). The CDR3 consists of 18 residues. The germline V gene encodes CDR1 SGHNT and CDR2 YYREEE (reference sequence).

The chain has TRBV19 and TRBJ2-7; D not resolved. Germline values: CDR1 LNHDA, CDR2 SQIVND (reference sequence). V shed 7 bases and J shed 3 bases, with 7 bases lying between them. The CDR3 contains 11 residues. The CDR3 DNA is TGTGCCAGTAAAAGTGGCTACGAGCAGTACTTC. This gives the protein CASKSGYEQYF.

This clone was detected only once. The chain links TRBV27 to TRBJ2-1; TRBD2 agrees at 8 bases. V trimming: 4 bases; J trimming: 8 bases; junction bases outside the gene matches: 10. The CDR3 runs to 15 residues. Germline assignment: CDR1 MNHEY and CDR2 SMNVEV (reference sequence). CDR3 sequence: CASSYQAGEIHEQFF. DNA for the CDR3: TGTGCCAGCAGTTACCAAGCGGGAGAGATCCATGAGCAGTTCTTC.

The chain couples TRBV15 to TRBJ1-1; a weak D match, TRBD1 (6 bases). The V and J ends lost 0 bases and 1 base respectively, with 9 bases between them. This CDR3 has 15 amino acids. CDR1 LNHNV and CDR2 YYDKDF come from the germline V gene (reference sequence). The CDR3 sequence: CATSRDGGANTEAFF. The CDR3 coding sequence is TGTGCCACCAGCAGAGATGGGGGCGCGAACACTGAAGCTTTCTTT.

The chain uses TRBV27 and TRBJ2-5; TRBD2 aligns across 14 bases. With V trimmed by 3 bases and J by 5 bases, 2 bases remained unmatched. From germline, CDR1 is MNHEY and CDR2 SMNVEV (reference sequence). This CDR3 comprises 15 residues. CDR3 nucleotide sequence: TGTGCCAGCAGTTTCGGGACTAGCGGGAGTGAGACCCAGTACTTC. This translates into CASSFGTSGSETQYF.

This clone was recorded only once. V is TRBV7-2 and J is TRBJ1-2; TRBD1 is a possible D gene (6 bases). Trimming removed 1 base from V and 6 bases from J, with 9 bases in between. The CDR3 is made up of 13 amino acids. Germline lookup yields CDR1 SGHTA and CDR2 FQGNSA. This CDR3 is CASSLGPGDGYTF. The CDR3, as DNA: TGTGCCAGCAGCTTAGGACCAGGGGATGGCTACACCTTC.

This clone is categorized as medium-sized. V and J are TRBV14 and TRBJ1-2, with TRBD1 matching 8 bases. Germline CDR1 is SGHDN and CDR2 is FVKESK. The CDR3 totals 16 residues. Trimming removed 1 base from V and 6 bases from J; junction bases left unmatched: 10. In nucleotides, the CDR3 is TGTGCCAGCAGCCAAGTCTGGACAGGGCGACTTAATGGCTACACCTTC. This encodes CASSQVWTGRLNGYTF.

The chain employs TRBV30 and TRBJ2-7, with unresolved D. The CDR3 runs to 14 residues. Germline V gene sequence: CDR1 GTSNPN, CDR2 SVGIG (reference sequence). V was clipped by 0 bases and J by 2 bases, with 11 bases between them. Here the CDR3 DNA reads TGTGCCTGGAGTGTCGTAGGAGCGACCTACGAGCAGTACTTC. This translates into CAWSVVGATYEQYF.

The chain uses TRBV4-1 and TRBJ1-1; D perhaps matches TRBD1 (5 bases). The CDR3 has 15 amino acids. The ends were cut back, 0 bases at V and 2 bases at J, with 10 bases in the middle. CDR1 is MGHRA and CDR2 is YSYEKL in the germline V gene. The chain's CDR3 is CASSQDAGINTEAFF. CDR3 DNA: TGCGCCAGCAGCCAAGATGCAGGGATTAACACTGAAGCTTTCTTT.

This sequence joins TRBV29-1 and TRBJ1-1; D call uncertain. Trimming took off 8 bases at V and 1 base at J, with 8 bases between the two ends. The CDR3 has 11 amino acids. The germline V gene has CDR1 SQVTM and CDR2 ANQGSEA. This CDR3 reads CSTRRNTEAFF. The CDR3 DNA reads TGCAGCACCCGTAGGAACACTGAAGCTTTCTTT. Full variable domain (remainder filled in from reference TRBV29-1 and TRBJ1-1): SAVISQKPSRDICQRGTSLTIQCQVDSQVTMMFWYRQQPGQSLTLIATANQGSEATYESGFVIDKFPISRPNLTFSTLTVSNMSPEDSSIYLCSTRRNTEAFFGQGTRLTVV.

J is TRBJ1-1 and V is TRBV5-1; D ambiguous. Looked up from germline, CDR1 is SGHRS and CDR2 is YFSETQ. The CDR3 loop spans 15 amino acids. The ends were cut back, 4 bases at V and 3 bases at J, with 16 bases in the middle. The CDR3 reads CASSPGTELDTEAFF. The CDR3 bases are TGCGCCAGCAGCCCCGGAACAGAATTGGACACTGAAGCTTTCTTT.

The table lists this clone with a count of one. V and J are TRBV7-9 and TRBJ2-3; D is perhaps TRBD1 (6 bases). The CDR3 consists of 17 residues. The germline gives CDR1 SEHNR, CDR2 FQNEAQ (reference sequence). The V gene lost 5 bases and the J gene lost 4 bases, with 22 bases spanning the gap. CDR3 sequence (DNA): TGTGCCAGCAGCCCAGGGGCGGACAGCGGTCCGGCAGATACGCAGTATTTT. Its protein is CASSPGADSGPADTQYF.

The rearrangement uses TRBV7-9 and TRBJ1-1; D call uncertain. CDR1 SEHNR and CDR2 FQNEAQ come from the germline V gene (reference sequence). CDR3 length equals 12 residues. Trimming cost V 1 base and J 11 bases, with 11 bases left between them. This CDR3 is CASSLDSMRAFF. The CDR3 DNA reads TGTGCCAGCAGCTTAGATAGTATGAGGGCTTTCTTT.

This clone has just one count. The CDR3 DNA follows: TGTGCCAGCAGTACTAGCGGGAGGGCCTCCTACGAGCAGTACTTC. Residues: CASSTSGRASYEQYF. The chain couples TRBV6-5 to TRBJ2-7; 13 nucleotides align to TRBD2. The V gene end was trimmed by 5 bases and the J gene end by 0 bases; junction bases not matched to a gene: 1. The germline V gene encodes CDR1 MNHEY and CDR2 SVGAGI. This CDR3 is 15 amino acids long.

CDR3 DNA sequence: TGTGCCAGCAGTGCTAGCGGGGGGGTTACAGATACGCAGTATTTT. It yields the protein CASSASGGVTDTQYF. The chain links TRBV7-2 to TRBJ2-3; 12 positions agree with TRBD2. This CDR3 region has 15 residues. Germline CDR1 reads SGHTA; CDR2 reads FQGNSA. V trimming: 6 bases; J trimming: 3 bases; junction bases outside the gene matches: 4.

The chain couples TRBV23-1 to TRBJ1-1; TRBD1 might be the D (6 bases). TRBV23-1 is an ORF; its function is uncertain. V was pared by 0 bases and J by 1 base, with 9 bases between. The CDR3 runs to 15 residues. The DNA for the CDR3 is TGCGCCAGCAGTCAATCGAAGGGGGAGAACACTGAAGCTTTCTTT. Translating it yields CASSQSKGENTEAFF.

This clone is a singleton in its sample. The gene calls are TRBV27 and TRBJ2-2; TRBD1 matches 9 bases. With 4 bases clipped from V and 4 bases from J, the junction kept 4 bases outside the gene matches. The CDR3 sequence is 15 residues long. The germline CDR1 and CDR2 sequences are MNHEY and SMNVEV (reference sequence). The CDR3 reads CASSYRGLGTGELFF. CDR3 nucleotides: TGTGCCAGCAGTTACAGGGGGCTGGGCACCGGGGAGCTGTTTTTT.